These T cell receptor beta chains were read from a single sample in a study of somatic mutations in cytotoxic T cells in rheumatoid arthritis. Using immunoSEQ multiplex PCR, the repertoire was profiled, and TCRdb retains in-frame clones only, with some absent. Of about 18,000 clones in the sample, less than 75% were seen once. Sequenced sample: CD8+ T cells sorted from blood. These receptors all stem from a woman aged 55-70 years in good health. The CDR3 runs from the conserved cysteine through the conserved F or W. Each record gives: V gene, CDR3 protein.

v_gene: TRBV11-2; CDR3aa: CASSLAGTGESYNSPLHF
v_gene: TRBV7-9; CDR3aa: CASSRRRNTGELFF
v_gene: TRBV27; CDR3aa: CASSFSLAGGYEQYF
v_gene: TRBV10-2; CDR3aa: CASSWDSRGGHDGYTF
v_gene: TRBV7-9; CDR3aa: CASSRPAGPDEQYF
v_gene: TRBV7-9; CDR3aa: CANTGAYEQYF
v_gene: TRBV7-8; CDR3aa: CASSTTGLSSSYEQYF
v_gene: TRBV9; CDR3aa: CASSVEGGSPDTQYF
v_gene: TRBV4-1; CDR3aa: CASSQDPGLGEAFF
v_gene: TRBV29-1; CDR3aa: CSVETGQGYEQYF
v_gene: TRBV14; CDR3aa: CASSQVAGSNTGELFF
v_gene: TRBV7-8; CDR3aa: CASSFEQGVDEQYF
v_gene: TRBV5-8; CDR3aa: CASSLGRRGYTF
v_gene: TRBV9; CDR3aa: CASSESPSGSPYEQYF
v_gene: TRBV5-4; CDR3aa: CASSPRQNTEAFF
v_gene: TRBV6-1; CDR3aa: CASSRGSGANVLTF
v_gene: TRBV6-1; CDR3aa: CASSLVGGDYEQYF
v_gene: TRBV12-5; CDR3aa: CASGSEGYYGYTF
v_gene: TRBV30; CDR3aa: CAWSAGTMAGETQYF
v_gene: TRBV7-2; CDR3aa: CASSLTGGSWPQHF
v_gene: TRBV10-1; CDR3aa: CASSYGDNSPLHF
v_gene: TRBV6-5; CDR3aa: CASSPDFTDTQYF